This T cell receptor beta chain was sequenced for a study of blood T cells in healthy people across ages. Primed by a sample-barcoded 5' primer and a J-beta primer mix, a second PCR proceeded for roughly 6 to 12 cycles. TCRdb reanalysed the 5' RACE reads using MiXCR and keeps one entry per CDR3 protein. This repertoire shows hundreds of thousands of distinct CDR3 sequences, approximately 49% found once; its top ten account for roughly an eighth. This clonotype was seen repeatedly, ten times or more. The germline CDR1 and CDR2 sequences are SGHRS and YFSETQ. The CDR3 is 14 amino acids. V lost 4 bases, J lost 2 bases, and 4 bases stayed unmatched.

The clonotype was recovered from a man younger than 45 in good health. This chain connects TRBV5-1 to TRBJ2-7, with 9 bases aligning to TRBD1. The sequencing sample was made of blood. Here the CDR3 reads CASSGGQGPYEQYF. CDR3 DNA: TGCGCCAGCAGCGGGGGACAGGGACCCTACGAGCAGTACTTC. Based on the CDR3 plus reference TRBV5-1 and TRBJ2-7, the full variable domain is KAGVTQTPRYLIKTRGQQVTLSCSPISGHRSVSWYQQTPGQGLQFLFEYFSETQRNKGNFPGRFSGRQFSNSRSEMNVSTLELGDSALYLCASSGGQGPYEQYFGPGTRLTVT.